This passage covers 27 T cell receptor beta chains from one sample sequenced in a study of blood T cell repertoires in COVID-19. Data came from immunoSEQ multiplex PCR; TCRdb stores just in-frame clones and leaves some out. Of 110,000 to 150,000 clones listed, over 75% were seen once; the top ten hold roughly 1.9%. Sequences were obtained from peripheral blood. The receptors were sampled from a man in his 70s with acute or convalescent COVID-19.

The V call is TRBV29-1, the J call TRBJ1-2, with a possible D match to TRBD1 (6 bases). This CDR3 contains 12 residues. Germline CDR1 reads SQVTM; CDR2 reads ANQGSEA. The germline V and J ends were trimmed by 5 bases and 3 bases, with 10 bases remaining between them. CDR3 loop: CSVLSGDYGYTF. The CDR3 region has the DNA TGCAGCGTTCTTTCAGGGGACTATGGCTACACCTTC.

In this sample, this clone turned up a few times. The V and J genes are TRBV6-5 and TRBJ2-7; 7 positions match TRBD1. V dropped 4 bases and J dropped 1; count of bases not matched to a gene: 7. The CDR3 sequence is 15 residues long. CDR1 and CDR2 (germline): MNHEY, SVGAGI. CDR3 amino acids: CASSSAGTASYEQYF. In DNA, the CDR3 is TGTGCCAGCAGTTCCGCCGGGACAGCATCCTACGAGCAGTACTTC.

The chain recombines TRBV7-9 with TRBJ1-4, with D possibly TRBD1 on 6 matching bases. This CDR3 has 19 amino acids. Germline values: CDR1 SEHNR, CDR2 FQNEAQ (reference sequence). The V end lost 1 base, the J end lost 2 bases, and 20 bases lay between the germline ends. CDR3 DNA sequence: TGTGCCAGCAGCTTAGTAAATTGGGACAATCCTCGGACTAATGAAAAACTGTTTTTT. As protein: CASSLVNWDNPRTNEKLFF. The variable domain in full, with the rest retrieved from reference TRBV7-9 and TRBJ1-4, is DTGVSQNPRHKITKRGQNVTFRCDPISEHNRLYWYRQTLGQGPEFLTYFQNEAQLEKSRLLSDRFSAERPKGSFSTLEIQRTEQGDSAMYLCASSLVNWDNPRTNEKLFFGSGTQLSVL.

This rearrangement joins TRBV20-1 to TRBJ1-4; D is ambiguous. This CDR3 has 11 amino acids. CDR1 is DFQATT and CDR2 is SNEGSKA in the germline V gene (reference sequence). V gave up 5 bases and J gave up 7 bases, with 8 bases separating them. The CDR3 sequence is CSAGEAEKLFF. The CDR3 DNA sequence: TGCAGTGCTGGGGAGGCTGAAAAACTGTTTTTT.

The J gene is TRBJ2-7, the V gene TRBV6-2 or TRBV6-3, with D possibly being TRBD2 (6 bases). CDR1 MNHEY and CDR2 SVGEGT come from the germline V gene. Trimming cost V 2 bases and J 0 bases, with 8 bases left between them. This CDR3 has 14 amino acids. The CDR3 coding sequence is TGTGCCAGCAGTTACGGCGGGGCCTCCTACGAGCAGTACTTC. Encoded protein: CASSYGGASYEQYF.

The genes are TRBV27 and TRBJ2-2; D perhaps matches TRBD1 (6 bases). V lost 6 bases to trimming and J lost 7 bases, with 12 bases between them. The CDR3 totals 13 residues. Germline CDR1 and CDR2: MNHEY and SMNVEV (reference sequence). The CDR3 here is CASRVTGFGELFF. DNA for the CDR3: TGTGCCAGCAGGGTAACAGGGTTCGGGGAGCTGTTTTTT.

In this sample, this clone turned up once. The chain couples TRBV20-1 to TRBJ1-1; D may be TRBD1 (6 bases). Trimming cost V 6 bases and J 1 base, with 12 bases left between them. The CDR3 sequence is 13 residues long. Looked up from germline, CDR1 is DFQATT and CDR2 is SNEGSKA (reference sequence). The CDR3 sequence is CSASGTRNTEAFF. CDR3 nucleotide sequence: TGCAGTGCAAGTGGGACACGGAACACTGAAGCTTTCTTT.

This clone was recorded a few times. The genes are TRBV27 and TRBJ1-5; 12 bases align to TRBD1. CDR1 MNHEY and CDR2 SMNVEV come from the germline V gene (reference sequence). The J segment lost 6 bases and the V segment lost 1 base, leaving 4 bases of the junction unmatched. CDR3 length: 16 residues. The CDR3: CASSLWGTGGSQPQHF. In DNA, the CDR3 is TGTGCCAGCAGTTTATGGGGGACAGGGGGCAGTCAGCCCCAGCATTTT.

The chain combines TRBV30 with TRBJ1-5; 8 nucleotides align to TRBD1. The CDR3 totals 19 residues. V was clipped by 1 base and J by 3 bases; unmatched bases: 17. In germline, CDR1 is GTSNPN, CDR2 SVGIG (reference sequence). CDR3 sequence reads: CAWSEYDRGQFGHNQPQHF. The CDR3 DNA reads TGTGCCTGGAGTGAATATGACAGGGGCCAGTTTGGCCACAATCAGCCCCAGCATTTT.

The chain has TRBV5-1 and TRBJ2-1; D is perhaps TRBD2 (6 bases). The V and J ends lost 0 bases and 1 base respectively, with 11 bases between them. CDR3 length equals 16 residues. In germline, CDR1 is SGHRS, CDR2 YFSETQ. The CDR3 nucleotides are TGCGCCAGCAGCTTGGGATTAGCGGCTTCCTACAATGAGCAGTTCTTC. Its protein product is CASSLGLAASYNEQFF.

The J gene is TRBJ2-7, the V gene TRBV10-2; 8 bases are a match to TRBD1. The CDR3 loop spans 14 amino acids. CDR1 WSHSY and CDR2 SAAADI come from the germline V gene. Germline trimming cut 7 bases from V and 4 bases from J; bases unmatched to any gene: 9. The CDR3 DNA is TGCGCCAGCACTCAGGGGGCAAGTTGGTACGAGCAGTACTTC. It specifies CASTQGASWYEQYF.

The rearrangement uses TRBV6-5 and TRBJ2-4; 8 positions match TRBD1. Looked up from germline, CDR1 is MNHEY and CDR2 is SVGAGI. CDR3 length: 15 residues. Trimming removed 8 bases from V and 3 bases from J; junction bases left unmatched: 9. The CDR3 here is CASGDRGGFKNIQYF. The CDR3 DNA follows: TGTGCCAGCGGCGACAGGGGAGGCTTCAAAAACATTCAGTACTTC.

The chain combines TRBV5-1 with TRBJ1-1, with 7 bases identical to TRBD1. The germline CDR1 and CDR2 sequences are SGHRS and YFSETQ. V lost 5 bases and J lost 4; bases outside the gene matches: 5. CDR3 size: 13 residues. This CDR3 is CASRTTGITEAFF. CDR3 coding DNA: TGCGCCAGCAGAACGACAGGGATCACTGAAGCTTTCTTT.

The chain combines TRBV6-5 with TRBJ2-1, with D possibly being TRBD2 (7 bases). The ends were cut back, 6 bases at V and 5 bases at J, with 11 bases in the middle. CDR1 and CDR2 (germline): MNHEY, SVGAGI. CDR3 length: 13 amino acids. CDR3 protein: CASSRGGNNEQFF. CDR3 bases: TGTGCCAGCAGCAGGGGAGGGAACAATGAGCAGTTCTTC.

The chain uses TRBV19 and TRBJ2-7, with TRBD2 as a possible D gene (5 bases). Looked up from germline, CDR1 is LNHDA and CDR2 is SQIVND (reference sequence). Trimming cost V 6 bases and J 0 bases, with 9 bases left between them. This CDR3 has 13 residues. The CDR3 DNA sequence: TGTGCCAGTAGAGCGGACGGCTCCTACGAGCAGTACTTC. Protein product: CASRADGSYEQYF. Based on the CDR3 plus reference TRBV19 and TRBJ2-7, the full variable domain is DGGITQSPKYLFRKEGQNVTLSCEQNLNHDAMYWYRQDPGQGLRLIYYSQIVNDFQKGDIAEGYSVSREKKESFPLTVTSAQKNPTAFYLCASRADGSYEQYFGPGTRLTVT.

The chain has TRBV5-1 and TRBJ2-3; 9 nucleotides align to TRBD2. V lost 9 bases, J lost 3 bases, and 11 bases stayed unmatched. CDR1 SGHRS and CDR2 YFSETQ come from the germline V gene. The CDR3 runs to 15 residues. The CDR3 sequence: CATSLQAGGTDTQYF. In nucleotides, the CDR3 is TGCGCCACCTCACTGCAGGCGGGGGGGACAGATACGCAGTATTTT.

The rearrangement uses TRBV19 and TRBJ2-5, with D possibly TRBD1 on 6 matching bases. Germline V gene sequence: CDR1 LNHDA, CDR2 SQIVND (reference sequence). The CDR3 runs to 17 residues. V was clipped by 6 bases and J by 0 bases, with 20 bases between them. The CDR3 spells CASSNIWAGTHQETQYF. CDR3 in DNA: TGTGCCAGTAGCAACATCTGGGCCGGGACACACCAAGAGACCCAGTACTTC.

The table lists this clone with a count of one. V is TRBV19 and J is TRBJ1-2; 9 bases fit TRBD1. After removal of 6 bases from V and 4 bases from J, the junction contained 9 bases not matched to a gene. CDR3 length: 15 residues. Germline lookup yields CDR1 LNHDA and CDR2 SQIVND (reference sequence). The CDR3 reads CASRRDREVVYGYTF. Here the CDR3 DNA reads TGTGCCAGTAGACGGGACAGGGAGGTCGTCTATGGCTACACCTTC.

CDR3 in DNA: TGTGCCAGCAGCTTGGAGGGGACAGGGCTCATCTATGGCTACACCTTC. The encoded protein is CASSLEGTGLIYGYTF. The V call is TRBV5-6, the J call TRBJ1-2; 9 bases line up with TRBD1. The ends lost 0 bases at V and 4 bases at J; junction bases unmatched: 7. Germline V CDR1 and CDR2: SGHDT, YYEEEE. This CDR3 has 16 residues.

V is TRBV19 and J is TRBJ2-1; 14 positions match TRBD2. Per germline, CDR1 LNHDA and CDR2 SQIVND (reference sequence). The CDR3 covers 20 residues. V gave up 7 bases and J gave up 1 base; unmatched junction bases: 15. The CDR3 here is CASIGRRGTSGRGSYNEQFF. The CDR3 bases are TGTGCCAGTATCGGTAGGCGAGGGACTAGCGGGAGAGGGTCCTACAATGAGCAGTTCTTC.

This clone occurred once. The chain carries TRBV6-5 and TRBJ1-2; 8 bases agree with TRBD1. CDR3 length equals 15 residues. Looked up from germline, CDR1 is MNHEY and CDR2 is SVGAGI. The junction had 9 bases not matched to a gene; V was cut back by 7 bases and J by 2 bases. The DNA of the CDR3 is TGTGCCAGCACCGCCGGACAGGGAGGAAACTATGGCTACACCTTC. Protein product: CASTAGQGGNYGYTF.

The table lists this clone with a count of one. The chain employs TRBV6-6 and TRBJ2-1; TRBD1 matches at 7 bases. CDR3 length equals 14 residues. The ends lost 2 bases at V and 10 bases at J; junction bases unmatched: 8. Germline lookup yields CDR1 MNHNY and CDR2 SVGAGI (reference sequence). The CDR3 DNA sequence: TGTGCCAGCAGTTACCCTGGACAGGAGAAAGAGCAGTTCTTC. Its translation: CASSYPGQEKEQFF.

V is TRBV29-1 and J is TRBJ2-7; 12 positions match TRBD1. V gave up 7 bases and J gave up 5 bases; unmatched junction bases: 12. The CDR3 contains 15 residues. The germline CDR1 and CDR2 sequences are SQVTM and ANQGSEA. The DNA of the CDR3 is TGCAGCGGAGTTCGACCGGGACAGGGGGCCCACGAGCAGTACTTC. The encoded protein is CSGVRPGQGAHEQYF.

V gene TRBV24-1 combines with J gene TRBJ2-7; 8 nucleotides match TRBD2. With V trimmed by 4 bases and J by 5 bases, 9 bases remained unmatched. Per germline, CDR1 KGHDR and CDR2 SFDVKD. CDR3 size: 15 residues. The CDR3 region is CATSDSSGIPHEQYF. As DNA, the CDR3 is TGTGCCACCAGTGACAGTAGCGGGATTCCCCACGAGCAGTACTTC.

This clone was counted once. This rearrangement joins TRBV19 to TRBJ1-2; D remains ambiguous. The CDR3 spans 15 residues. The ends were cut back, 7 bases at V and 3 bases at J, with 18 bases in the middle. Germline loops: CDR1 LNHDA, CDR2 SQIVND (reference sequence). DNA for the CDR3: TGTGCCAGTACCCCTTATAGCCCAGTGGACTATGGCTACACCTTC. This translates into CASTPYSPVDYGYTF.

CDR3 sequence reads: CASSSQWAHSNSPLHF. The CDR3, as DNA: TGTGCCAGCAGCTCCCAGTGGGCACACTCCAATTCACCCCTCCACTTT. This sequence joins TRBV7-2 and TRBJ1-6; D is uncertain. Germline CDR1 reads SGHTA; CDR2 reads FQGNSA. V lost 4 bases to trimming and J lost 7 bases, with 17 bases between them. The CDR3 consists of 16 residues.

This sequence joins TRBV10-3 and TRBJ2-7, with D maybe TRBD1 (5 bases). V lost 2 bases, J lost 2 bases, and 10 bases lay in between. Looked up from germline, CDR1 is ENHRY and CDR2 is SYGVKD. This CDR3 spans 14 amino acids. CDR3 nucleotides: TGTGCCATCAGTGAGGGGGCGCCTCCCTACGAGCAGTACTTC. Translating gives CAISEGAPPYEQYF.